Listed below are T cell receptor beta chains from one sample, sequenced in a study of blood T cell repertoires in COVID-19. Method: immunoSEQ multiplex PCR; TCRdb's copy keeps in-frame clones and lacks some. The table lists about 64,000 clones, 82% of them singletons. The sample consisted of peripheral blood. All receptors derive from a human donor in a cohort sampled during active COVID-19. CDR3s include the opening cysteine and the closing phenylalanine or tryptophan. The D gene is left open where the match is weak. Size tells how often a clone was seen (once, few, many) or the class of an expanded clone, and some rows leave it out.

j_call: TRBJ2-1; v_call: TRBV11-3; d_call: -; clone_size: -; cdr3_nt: TGTGCCAGCAGCTCCAGACTCGAGGAGCAGTTCTTC; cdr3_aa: CASSSRLEEQFF
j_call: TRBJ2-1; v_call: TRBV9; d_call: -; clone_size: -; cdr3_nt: TGTGCCAGCAGCGTTTCCGACAGAGCCTACAATGAGCAGTTCTTC; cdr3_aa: CASSVSDRAYNEQFF
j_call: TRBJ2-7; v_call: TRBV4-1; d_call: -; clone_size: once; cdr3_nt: TGCGCCAGCAGCGCCAGACAGGATGGGAGCGAGCAGTACTTC; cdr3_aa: CASSARQDGSEQYF
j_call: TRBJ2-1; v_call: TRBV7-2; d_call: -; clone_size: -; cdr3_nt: TGTGCCAGCACCTCGGACTCTTTGATCAATGAGCAGTTCTTC; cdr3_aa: CASTSDSLINEQFF
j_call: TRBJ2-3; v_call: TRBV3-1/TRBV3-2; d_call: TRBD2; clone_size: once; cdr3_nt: TGTGCCAGCAGCCAAAATAGCGGGGGGGCCGGGGATACGCAGTATTTT; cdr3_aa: CASSQNSGGAGDTQYF
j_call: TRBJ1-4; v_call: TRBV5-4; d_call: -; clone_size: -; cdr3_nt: TGTGCCAGCAGCCCTCGGGGGAGAGGGCCTAATGAAAAACTGTTTTTT; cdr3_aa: CASSPRGRGPNEKLFF
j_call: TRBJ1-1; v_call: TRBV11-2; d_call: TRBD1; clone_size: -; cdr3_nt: TGTGCCAGCAGCCCCAGAACAGGGGTTCGGACTGAAGCTTTCTTT; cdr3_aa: CASSPRTGVRTEAFF
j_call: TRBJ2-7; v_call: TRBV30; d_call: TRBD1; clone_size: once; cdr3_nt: TGTGCCTGGGGGACAGGGAACGGCTACGAGCAGTACTTC; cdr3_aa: CAWGTGNGYEQYF
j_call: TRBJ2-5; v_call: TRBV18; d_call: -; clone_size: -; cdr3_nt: TGTGCCAGCTCTCCGGAGGAAGGAATTCAAGAGACCCAGTACTTC; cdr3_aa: CASSPEEGIQETQYF
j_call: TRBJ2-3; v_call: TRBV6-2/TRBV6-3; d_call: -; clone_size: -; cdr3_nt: TGTGCCAGCAGTTTAGTCGGACTCGAGAAGGACCAAGATACGCAGTATTTT; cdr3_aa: CASSLVGLEKDQDTQYF
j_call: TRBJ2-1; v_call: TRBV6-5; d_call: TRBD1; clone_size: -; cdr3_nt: TGTGCCAGTAGCCGGGACAGGAACAATGAGCAGTTCTTC; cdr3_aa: CASSRDRNNEQFF
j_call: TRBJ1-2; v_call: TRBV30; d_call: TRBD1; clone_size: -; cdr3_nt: TGTGCCCTGGGGCAGGGGGCGATCTATGGCTACACCTTC; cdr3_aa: CALGQGAIYGYTF